The 21 T cell receptor beta chains below were found in one sample sequenced in a study of cytomegalovirus exposure and HLA in healthy donors. 60 Vbeta and 13 Jbeta primers were used in PCR. Some clones are missing from TCRdb's copy, which holds only in-frame ones; the method was immunoSEQ multiplex PCR. Found here are 150,000 to 200,000 clones, nearly 80% of them singletons; the top ten hold 0.85% to 1%. The sample comprised PBMCs. Receptors were obtained from a woman in her forties or fifties in good health and CMV-seropositive.

The chain joins TRBV9 to TRBJ2-3; no definite D call. CDR3 length: 14 residues. Looked up from germline, CDR1 is SGDLS and CDR2 is YYNGEE. V lost 3 bases to trimming and J lost 0 bases, with 8 bases between them. CDR3 in amino acids: CASSEASSTDTQYF. The CDR3 nucleotides read TGTGCCAGCAGCGAAGCCTCTAGCACAGATACGCAGTATTTT.

The V and J genes are TRBV18 and TRBJ1-2; TRBD1 might be the D (6 bases). The CDR3 loop spans 15 amino acids. From germline, CDR1 is KGHSH and CDR2 LQKENI. The V and J ends lost 4 bases and 5 bases respectively, with 17 bases between them. The CDR3 DNA reads as TGTGCCAGCTCACGATTGACAGGCGGCATGTATGGCTACACCTTC. Encoded protein: CASSRLTGGMYGYTF.

This chain links TRBV19 with TRBJ1-1; TRBD1 agrees at 7 bases. The CDR3 runs to 15 residues. The trim removed 5 bases at V and 7 bases at J, leaving 13 bases unmatched. The germline gives CDR1 LNHDA, CDR2 SQIVND (reference sequence). CDR3 nucleotide sequence: TGTGCCAGTAGTGCCCAACCCCGGGACAGCGATGAAGCTTTCTTT. Its translation: CASSAQPRDSDEAFF.

The chain uses TRBV6-5 and TRBJ1-5, with 7 bases that match TRBD1. After removal of 0 bases from V and 6 bases from J, the junction contained 5 bases not matched to a gene. Germline lookup yields CDR1 MNHEY and CDR2 SVGAGI. This CDR3 comprises 15 residues. This CDR3 reads CASSYSGQAGQPQHF. As DNA, the CDR3 is TGTGCCAGCAGTTACTCCGGACAGGCGGGTCAGCCCCAGCATTTT.

Turning to this clone: Other DNA sequences in the same sample also yield this CDR3. The chain is built from TRBV28 and TRBJ1-5, with TRBD1 matching 8 bases. J gave up 1 base and V 5 bases, and 4 bases lay outside the gene matches. The germline gives CDR1 MDHEN, CDR2 SYDVKM. The CDR3 contains 15 residues. The DNA for the CDR3 is TGTGCCAGCAGTCTCCGACAGGGGAGCAATCAGCCCCAGCATTTT. Amino acid sequence: CASSLRQGSNQPQHF.

This clone was observed a few times. The gene calls are TRBV5-6 and TRBJ2-3; D might be TRBD1 (6 bases). The germline gives CDR1 SGHDT, CDR2 YYEEEE. The CDR3 extends over 18 amino acids. The germline V and J ends were trimmed by 4 bases and 6 bases, with 27 bases remaining between them. In DNA form, the CDR3 reads TGTGCCAGCAGCAATTACGTACAGGGAGCAGTCTCGGGTGATACGCAGTATTTT. Amino acid sequence: CASSNYVQGAVSGDTQYF. Drawing the rest from reference TRBV5-6 and TRBJ2-3, the complete variable domain is DAGVTQSPTHLIKTRGQQVTLRCSPKSGHDTVSWYQQALGQGPQFIFQYYEEEERQRGNFPDRFSGHQFPNYSSELNVNALLLGDSALYLCASSNYVQGAVSGDTQYFGPGTRLTVL.

This rearrangement joins TRBV19 to TRBJ1-3, with D possibly TRBD1 on 5 matching bases. Trimming removed 10 bases from V and 0 bases from J, with 13 bases in between. The V gene's germline CDR1 is LNHDA and CDR2 SQIVND (reference sequence). The CDR3 has 14 amino acids. CDR3 sequence (DNA): TGTGCCACCCTAGACAGCAGCTCTGGAAACACCATATATTTT. It codes for CATLDSSSGNTIYF.

This clone appeared a single time. The gene calls are TRBV5-4 and TRBJ1-1, with D possibly TRBD1 on 6 matching bases. The V end lost 1 base, the J end lost 1 base, and 8 bases lay between the germline ends. The CDR3 totals 14 residues. Looked up from germline, CDR1 is SGHNT and CDR2 is YYREEE (reference sequence). The CDR3 DNA reads TGTGCCAGCAGCTTGCCAGGGGCGAACACTGAAGCTTTCTTT. Its protein product is CASSLPGANTEAFF. Full variable domain (missing parts from reference TRBV5-4 and TRBJ1-1): ETGVTQSPTHLIKTRGQQVTLRCSSQSGHNTVSWYQQALGQGPQFIFQYYREEENGRGNFPPRFSGLQFPNYSSELNVNALELDDSALYLCASSLPGANTEAFFGQGTRLTVV.

This chain uses TRBV2 with TRBJ2-6, with 7 bases lining up with TRBD1. This CDR3 has 16 amino acids. The ends lost 2 bases at V and 0 bases at J; junction bases unmatched: 1. Germline V CDR1 and CDR2: SNHLY, FYNNEI. DNA of the CDR3: TGTGCCAGCAGTGAATACAGGGGCTCTGGGGCCAACGTCCTGACTTTC. It codes for CASSEYRGSGANVLTF. Full variable domain (remainder filled in from reference TRBV2 and TRBJ2-6): EPEVTQTPSHQVTQMGQEVILRCVPISNHLYFYWYRQILGQKVEFLVSFYNNEISEKSEIFDDQFSVERPDGSNFTLKIRSTKLEDSAMYFCASSEYRGSGANVLTFGAGSRLTVL.

The chain is built from TRBV27 and TRBJ1-2, with TRBD1 identical over 9 bases. V gave up 3 bases and J gave up 6 bases; unmatched junction bases: 5. This CDR3 comprises 14 residues. Germline V lookup: CDR1 MNHEY, CDR2 SMNVEV (reference sequence). The CDR3 DNA sequence: TGTGCCAGCAGTTTGATCGGGACAGGGCATGGCTACACCTTC. This codes for CASSLIGTGHGYTF.

This sequence joins TRBV10-3 and TRBJ2-7, with 7 bases lining up with TRBD2. Germline CDR1 ENHRY, CDR2 SYGVKD. CDR3 length equals 14 residues. The junction had 12 bases not matched to a gene; V was cut back by 8 bases and J by 5 bases. As DNA, the CDR3 is TGTGCCATCCCCCGGGGGGAAGGGTTGGACGAGCAGTACTTC. Protein sequence: CAIPRGEGLDEQYF.

This chain joins TRBV4-1 and TRBJ1-5; TRBD1 might be the D (6 bases). Trimming removed 5 bases at V and 4 bases at J, with 18 bases between. The CDR3 is 16 residues long. Germline lookup yields CDR1 MGHRA and CDR2 YSYEKL. CDR3: CASSWNYPTGNQPQHF. CDR3 nucleotide sequence: TGCGCCAGCAGCTGGAATTATCCAACAGGGAATCAGCCCCAGCATTTT.

This clone was found a few times. This chain connects TRBV25-1 to TRBJ2-3, with no clear D. CDR1 MGHDK and CDR2 SYGVNS come from the germline V gene. The CDR3 totals 14 residues. The V and J ends lost 4 bases and 1 base respectively, with 9 bases between them. The CDR3 DNA is TGTGCCAGCAGTGTAAGACTTGGCACAGATACGCAGTATTTT. Translating gives CASSVRLGTDTQYF.

The chain combines TRBV5-4 with TRBJ2-3; 9 nucleotides agree with TRBD1. The germline V gene has CDR1 SGHNT and CDR2 YYREEE (reference sequence). The CDR3 has 16 amino acids. The V gene end was trimmed by 1 base and the J gene end by 2 bases; junction bases not matched to a gene: 5. The CDR3 reads CASSLFRDRDTDTQYF. As DNA, the CDR3 is TGTGCCAGCAGCTTGTTCCGGGACAGGGACACAGATACGCAGTATTTT.

A word on this clone: The same CDR3 arises from other DNA sequences in this sample as well. The chain employs TRBV9 and TRBJ2-1; 9 nucleotides line up with TRBD2. This CDR3 has 15 amino acids. The J segment lost 4 bases and the V segment lost 0 bases, leaving 2 bases of the junction unmatched. CDR1 and CDR2 (germline): SGDLS, YYNGEE. The CDR3 here is CASSVEAGGYNEQFF. The CDR3 coding sequence is TGTGCCAGCAGCGTAGAAGCGGGGGGTTACAATGAGCAGTTCTTC.

The genes are TRBV19 and TRBJ1-5; a weak D match, TRBD1 (6 bases). Between the trimmed V and J ends, which lost 5 bases and 6 bases, there was a span of 11 bases. Germline V lookup: CDR1 LNHDA, CDR2 SQIVND (reference sequence). The CDR3 extends over 13 amino acids. DNA of the CDR3: TGTGCCAGTAGTCAACAGGGATTTCAGCCCCAGCATTTT. It encodes CASSQQGFQPQHF.

For this clone: The sample contains more than one DNA sequence encoding this CDR3. The chain recombines TRBV5-1 with TRBJ1-1, with a weak D call TRBD1 (6 bases). V was cut by 4 bases and J by 1 base, with 11 bases left in between. The CDR3 is 14 amino acids. Per germline, CDR1 SGHRS and CDR2 YFSETQ. This CDR3 is CASSNGQPNTEAFF. CDR3 bases: TGCGCCAGCAGCAATGGACAGCCGAACACTGAAGCTTTCTTT. Complete variable domain (other parts from reference TRBV5-1 and TRBJ1-1): KAGVTQTPRYLIKTRGQQVTLSCSPISGHRSVSWYQQTPGQGLQFLFEYFSETQRNKGNFPGRFSGRQFSNSRSEMNVSTLELGDSALYLCASSNGQPNTEAFFGQGTRLTVV.

With respect to this clone: Other DNA sequences from this sample encode an identical CDR3 as well. The V gene is TRBV20-1, the J gene TRBJ1-2; no clear D. The CDR3 is 11 amino acids. Trimming removed 3 bases from V and 5 bases from J, with 7 bases in between. The germline CDR1 and CDR2 sequences are DFQATT and SNEGSKA (reference sequence). CDR3 bases: TGCAGTGCTAGGAGAGGGTATGGCTACACCTTC. Its translation is CSARRGYGYTF.

This sequence joins TRBV5-1 and TRBJ2-4, with a weak D call TRBD2 (7 bases). The CDR3 spans 15 residues. Germline V gene sequence: CDR1 SGHRS, CDR2 YFSETQ. V lost 0 bases to trimming and J lost 7 bases, with 14 bases between them. CDR3 amino acids: CASSLEGGGANIQYF. The CDR3 DNA follows: TGCGCCAGCAGCTTGGAGGGTGGGGGGGCGAACATTCAGTACTTC.

The chain employs TRBV27 and TRBJ2-7, with 8 nucleotides matching TRBD2. Germline CDR1 reads MNHEY; CDR2 reads SMNVEV (reference sequence). The ends lost 4 bases at V and 7 bases at J; junction bases unmatched: 3. The length of the CDR3 is 12 residues. The CDR3 bases are TGTGCCAGCAGTTCGGGGGGGAGAGAGCAGTACTTC. Translated, it gives CASSSGGREQYF.

The chain uses TRBV4-1 and TRBJ1-1, with 8 bases identical to TRBD1. This CDR3 contains 16 residues. Per germline, CDR1 MGHRA and CDR2 YSYEKL. V shed 3 bases, J shed 1 base, and the junction held 7 bases outside the gene matches. The CDR3 reads CASSHPRGRENTEAFF. CDR3 coding DNA: TGCGCCAGCAGCCACCCCAGGGGGCGGGAGAACACTGAAGCTTTCTTT.